This TCR beta chain came from a study of CD8+CD57+ T cells in acquired aplastic anemia. Study context: The sorted CD4+ and CD8+ cells yielded an average roughly 3 ug of DNA. Overall study findings and caveats: The study found no significant CD8+ Simpson's diversity difference between patients and controls. Sharing between patients and controls was observed for some 27 CD8+ CDR3 sequences.

On this clonotype itself: Its matching antigen is unknown.

Using genomic DNA as the template, TCR beta VDJ and CDR3 profiling was carried out. MiXCR, run by TCRdb on the reads, gives a single entry per CDR3 protein. Among more than 250,000 distinct CDR3 sequences, around three fifths were seen once, and the ten largest hold 7% to 9%. The sample consisted of sorted CD4+, CD8+, or CD8+CD57+ T cells (not recorded which) from PBMCs. The TCR sequence derives from a human donor with severe aplastic anemia or a healthy control (not recorded which).

The CDR3 sequence is CATSRDAGVYEQYF. The CDR3 DNA is TGTGCCACCAGCAGAGATGCCGGAGTCTACGAGCAGTACTTC. The chain has TRBV15 and TRBJ2-7; D is undetermined. V lost 0 bases and J lost 3, with 9 bases in between. The CDR3 contains 14 residues. The V gene's germline CDR1 is LNHNV and CDR2 YYDKDF (reference sequence).